The TCR beta chain under discussion was sequenced for a study of T cell repertoires in cytomegalovirus infection. V was clipped by 5 bases and J by 10 bases, with 8 bases between them. Germline CDR1 and CDR2: MDHEN and SYDVKM. CDR3 length equals 11 residues. This clonotype has only a few counts. TCRdb reanalysed the reads using MiXCR and keeps one entry per CDR3 protein. This sample has some 97,000 distinct CDR3 sequences; 20% to 25% occur once, and the top ten carry 35% to 50%. This chain joins TRBV28 and TRBJ1-4; D call uncertain. The source material was CD8+ T cells from PBMCs. The source is a human donor in good health (CMV status not recorded). Some clones in this sample may be carry-over from other donors' samples. CDR3 sequence (DNA): TGTGCCAGCAGTCCCTACTCAAAACTGTTTTTT. Translated: CASSPYSKLFF.